This T cell receptor (beta chain) was recovered during a study of T-cell reconstitution after alpha-beta-depleted transplantation in children. The V and J ends lost 8 bases and 5 bases, in that order; junction bases with no gene match: 13. Germline V CDR1 and CDR2: ENHRY, SYGVKD. The CDR3 covers 16 residues. Unique molecular identifiers featured in how the TCRbeta library was prepared. In TCRdb, the PCR reads were re-called with MiXCR into one record per CDR3 protein. The sample yields 250,000 to 300,000 distinct CDR3 sequences, 6.5% to 9% seen once. This clonotype occurred many times. Its matching antigen is unknown. Study conclusions and caveats: The study traced high day-60 TCRbeta diversity in some patients to surviving recipient T cells and thymic progenitors. Approximately two months post-transplant, alpha-beta T cells reportedly originated from several hundred expanded graft clones. Once a year had passed after transplant, T-cell counts and diversity came mostly from newly produced T cells.

The chain couples TRBV10-3 to TRBJ2-1; 9 positions match TRBD1. The sequence was obtained from a female patient between 2 and 15 years old who had a stem cell transplant for Fanconi anemia, so the T cells may come from the graft donor. Sequencing used peripheral blood, obtained 360 days after TCRalphabeta/CD19-depleted stem cell transplant. In DNA, the CDR3 is TGTGCCATCCGCGGGAACCCGGGACAGGGCGACAATGAGCAGTTCTTC. The encoded protein is CAIRGNPGQGDNEQFF.